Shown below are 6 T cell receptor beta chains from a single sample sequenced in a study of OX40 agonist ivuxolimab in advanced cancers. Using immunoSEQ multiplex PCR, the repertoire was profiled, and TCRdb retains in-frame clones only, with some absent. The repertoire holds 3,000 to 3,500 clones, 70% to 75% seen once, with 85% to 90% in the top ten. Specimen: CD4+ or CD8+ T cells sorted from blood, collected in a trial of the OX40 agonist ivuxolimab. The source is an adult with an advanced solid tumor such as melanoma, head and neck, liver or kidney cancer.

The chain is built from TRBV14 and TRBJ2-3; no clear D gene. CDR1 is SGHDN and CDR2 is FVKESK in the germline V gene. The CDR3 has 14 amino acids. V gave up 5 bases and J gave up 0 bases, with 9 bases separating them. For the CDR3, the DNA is TGTGCCAGCAGCATAACTTCTAGCACAGATACGCAGTATTTT. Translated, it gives CASSITSSTDTQYF.

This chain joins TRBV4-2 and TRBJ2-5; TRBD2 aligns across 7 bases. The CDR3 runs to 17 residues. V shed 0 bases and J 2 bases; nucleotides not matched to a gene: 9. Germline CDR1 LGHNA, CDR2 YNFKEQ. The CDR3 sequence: CASSQDLGGGRQETQYF. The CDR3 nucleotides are TGTGCCAGCAGCCAAGATCTGGGGGGGGGACGACAAGAGACCCAGTACTTC.

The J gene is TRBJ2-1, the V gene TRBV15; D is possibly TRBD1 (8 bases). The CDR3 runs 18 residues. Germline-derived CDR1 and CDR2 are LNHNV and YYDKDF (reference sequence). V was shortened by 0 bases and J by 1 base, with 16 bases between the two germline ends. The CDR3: CATSRERTGGASYNEQFF. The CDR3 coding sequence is TGTGCCACCAGCAGAGAGAGAACAGGGGGGGCTTCCTACAATGAGCAGTTCTTC.

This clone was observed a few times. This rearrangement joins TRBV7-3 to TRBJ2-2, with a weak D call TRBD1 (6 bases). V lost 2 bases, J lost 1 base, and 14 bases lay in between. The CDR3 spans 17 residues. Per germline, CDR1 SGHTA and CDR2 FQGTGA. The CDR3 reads CASSLSPTQGNTGELFF. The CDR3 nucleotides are TGTGCCAGCAGCTTATCCCCAACACAGGGGAACACCGGGGAGCTGTTTTTT.

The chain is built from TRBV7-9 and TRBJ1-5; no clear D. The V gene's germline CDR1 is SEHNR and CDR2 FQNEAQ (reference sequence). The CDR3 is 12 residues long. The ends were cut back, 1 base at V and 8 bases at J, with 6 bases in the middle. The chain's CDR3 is CASSLDRKPQHF. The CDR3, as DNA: TGTGCCAGCAGCTTAGACAGAAAGCCCCAGCATTTT.

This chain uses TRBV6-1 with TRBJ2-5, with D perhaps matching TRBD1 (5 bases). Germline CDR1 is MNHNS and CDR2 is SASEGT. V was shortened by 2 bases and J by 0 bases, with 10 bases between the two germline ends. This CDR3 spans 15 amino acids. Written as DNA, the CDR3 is TGTGCCAGCAGTGAAAGGGGCCGGTACCAAGAGACCCAGTACTTC. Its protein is CASSERGRYQETQYF.